What follows are 20 T cell receptor beta chains derived from one specimen sequenced in a study of blood T cells in healthy people across ages. Together with a sample-barcoded 5' primer, a J-beta primer mix was included in a second PCR lasting 7 to 11 cycles. MiXCR was run by TCRdb on the 5' RACE reads, yielding one entry per CDR3 protein. The sample includes 800,000 to 950,000 distinct CDR3 sequences, about 27% of them seen just once. The same sample was also studied in work on T cells of mothers and their children.

The sequenced sample was blood. These receptor sequences come from a woman aged 40 to 50 in good health.

About this clonotype itself: Since a much larger clone is just one base distant, this may be a read error. The rearrangement uses TRBV7-9 and TRBJ2-4; 8 bases line up with TRBD2. The V segment lost 9 bases and the J segment 13 bases; nucleotides outside the gene matches: 11. CDR1 and CDR2 from the germline V gene are SEHNR and FQNEAQ (reference sequence). CDR3 length: 12 residues. As DNA, the CDR3 is TGTGCCAGTAGCGGGGTAAACAATGAGCAGTACTTC. This codes for CASSGVNNEQYF.

The V call is TRBV20-1, the J call TRBJ1-6, with TRBD1 as a possible D gene (6 bases). Deletions cut 4 bases from V and 4 bases from J, with 14 bases between. CDR1 is DFQATT and CDR2 is SNEGSKA in the germline V gene (reference sequence). This CDR3 has 15 amino acids. CDR3 DNA: TGCAGTGCTAAACCGGGACAAATGTATAATTCACCCCTCCACTTT. Its translation: CSAKPGQMYNSPLHF.

This clonotype was seen repeatedly, ten times or more. This chain links TRBV4-3 with TRBJ2-1, with TRBD1 identical over 8 bases. Unmatched junction bases numbered 8, after V lost 4 bases and J lost 6 bases. The CDR3 is made up of 15 amino acids. The germline gives CDR1 LGHNA, CDR2 YSLEER. Here the CDR3 reads CASSLEQGARNEQFF. CDR3 sequence (DNA): TGCGCCAGCAGCCTCGAGCAGGGGGCGCGCAATGAGCAGTTCTTC.

V gene TRBV6-5 combines with J gene TRBJ1-1; D ambiguous. Germline V gene sequence: CDR1 MNHEY, CDR2 SVGAGI. The CDR3 contains 14 residues. The germline V and J ends were trimmed by 2 bases and 4 bases, with 11 bases remaining between them. CDR3 sequence (DNA): TGTGCCAGCAGTTACGGGGAGACGAGCACTGAAGCTTTCTTT. Its protein product is CASSYGETSTEAFF.

Of note for this clonotype: A single base separates this from a much larger clone, so it may be a read error. The V and J genes are TRBV9 and TRBJ1-2; D is uncertain. Trimming shortened V by 0 bases and J by 6 bases, and 9 bases separated the two germline ends. This CDR3 comprises 13 residues. CDR1 is SGDLS and CDR2 is YYNGEE in the germline V gene. DNA of the CDR3: TGTGCCAGCAGCGTAGGGGCGGAGAATGGCTACACCTTC. Its protein product is CASSVGAENGYTF.

This clonotype showed up just once. A much larger clone differs from this one at a single base, so this may be a read error. The chain links TRBV6-2 or TRBV6-3 to TRBJ2-3, with D possibly being TRBD1 or TRBD2 (5 bases each). Germline V gene data show CDR1 as MNHEY and CDR2 as SVGEGT. V dropped 5 bases and J dropped 2 bases, with 11 bases sitting between them. The CDR3 extends over 14 amino acids. DNA for the CDR3: TGTGCCAGCAGTGGGGGAGTCCACACAGATACGCAGTATTTT. Encoded protein: CASSGGVHTDTQYF.

This chain links TRBV28 with TRBJ1-2; D is possibly TRBD1 (5 bases). The V gene lost 3 bases and the J gene lost 2 bases, with 16 bases spanning the gap. The CDR3 is 16 amino acids. Germline-derived CDR1 and CDR2 are MDHEN and SYDVKM. The DNA of the CDR3 is TGTGCCAGCAGTTTCCAGGGAGCTGACTACAACTATGGCTACACCTTC. This sequence encodes CASSFQGADYNYGYTF.

This clonotype was recorded a few times. This rearrangement joins TRBV20-1 to TRBJ1-1, with D perhaps matching TRBD1 (5 bases). Germline V gives CDR1 DFQATT, CDR2 SNEGSKA (reference sequence). V gave up 0 bases and J gave up 4 bases, with 12 bases separating them. The CDR3 extends over 14 amino acids. CDR3 region: CSARDGAISTEAFF. In DNA form, the CDR3 reads TGCAGTGCTAGAGACGGGGCCATAAGCACTGAAGCTTTCTTT.

The CDR3, as DNA: TGTGCCAGCAGCCAGCGGAGTATAGCGGGGGGGCCCGGGACCCCAGATACGCAGTATTTT. Its protein product is CASSQRSIAGGPGTPDTQYF. The chain combines TRBV4-2 with TRBJ2-3, with 11 bases that match TRBD2. V was clipped by 3 bases and J by 4 bases; unmatched bases: 18. CDR1 and CDR2 (germline): LGHNA, YNFKEQ. This CDR3 spans 20 amino acids.

The CDR3 loop is CASSQLRDISYNEQFF. The CDR3 coding sequence is TGCGCCAGCAGCCAGCTCCGGGACATCTCCTACAATGAGCAGTTCTTC. This chain uses TRBV4-1 with TRBJ2-1; D is possibly TRBD1 (6 bases). Per germline, CDR1 MGHRA and CDR2 YSYEKL. CDR3 length: 16 residues. The V end was cut by 3 bases, the J end by 0 bases, with 12 bases between.

This chain uses TRBV20-1 with TRBJ1-5, with TRBD1 matching over 7 bases. Trimming removed 5 bases from V and 3 bases from J; junction bases left unmatched: 4. There are 13 residues in the CDR3. Germline V gene lookup returns CDR1 DFQATT and CDR2 SNEGSKA (reference sequence). The DNA for the CDR3 is TGCAGTGCTTGGGACAGAGACAATCAGCCCCAGCATTTT. Protein: CSAWDRDNQPQHF.

This chain uses TRBV20-1 with TRBJ2-3; TRBD2 matches at 15 bases. The CDR3 is 18 amino acids. The V gene end was trimmed by 2 bases and the J gene end by 4 bases; junction bases not matched to a gene: 10. Germline V gene sequence: CDR1 DFQATT, CDR2 SNEGSKA (reference sequence). CDR3 sequence reads: CSARPGLAGGLPPDTQYF. The CDR3 DNA follows: TGCAGTGCTAGACCTGGACTAGCGGGGGGGCTTCCCCCAGATACGCAGTATTTT.

The chain combines TRBV7-6 with TRBJ2-1; 7 bases fit TRBD1. The tail of the sequence fits TRBJ2-7 better, so the J call may be wrong. This CDR3 is 15 amino acids long. The V gene's germline CDR1 is SGHVS and CDR2 FNYEAQ. The CDR3 loop is CASSSIYDRVNEQYF. CDR3 sequence (DNA): TGTGCCAGCAGCTCAATATACGACAGGGTCAATGAGCAGTACTTC.

This rearrangement joins TRBV7-2 to TRBJ2-2; perhaps TRBD1 as D (5 bases). This CDR3 has 15 amino acids. V was pared by 5 bases and J by 4 bases, with 14 bases between. Germline CDR1 is SGHTA and CDR2 is FQGNSA. The CDR3: CASSRRQGSTGELFF. The DNA of the CDR3 is TGTGCCAGCAGCCGACGGCAGGGATCCACCGGGGAGCTGTTTTTT.

In this sample, this clonotype turned up many times. This chain links TRBV3-1 with TRBJ2-5; perhaps TRBD2 as D (6 bases). Trimming cost V 3 bases and J 1 base, with 9 bases left between them. CDR3 length: 14 residues. Per germline, CDR1 LGHDT and CDR2 YNNKEL (reference sequence). The CDR3 region is CASSQRGFQETQYF. In DNA, the CDR3 is TGTGCCAGCAGCCAGCGGGGCTTCCAAGAGACCCAGTACTTC.

As for this clonotype: This sequence may be a read error, since a much larger clone differs from it by one base. The gene calls are TRBV5-6 and TRBJ1-2; D remains unclear. The germline V gene encodes CDR1 SGHDT and CDR2 YYEEEE. Trimming removed 4 bases from V and 3 bases from J, with 13 bases in between. The CDR3 sequence is 14 residues long. CDR3: CASSPDGTDYGYTF. The CDR3 DNA follows: TGTGCCAGCAGCCCGGACGGAACTGACTATGGCTACACCTTC.

The rearrangement uses TRBV28 and TRBJ2-1; TRBD1 matches 8 bases. V lost 5 bases to trimming and J lost 6 bases; unmatched junction nucleotides: 9. CDR3 length equals 15 residues. Germline assignment: CDR1 MDHEN and CDR2 SYDVKM. Here the CDR3 reads CASSATGGAINEQFF. The CDR3 DNA sequence: TGTGCCAGCAGTGCCACAGGGGGAGCTATCAATGAGCAGTTCTTC.

In its sample, this clonotype was seen many times. The chain combines TRBV29-1 with TRBJ1-2; D gene uncertain. Germline values: CDR1 SQVTM, CDR2 ANQGSEA. The CDR3 extends over 14 amino acids. The V and J ends lost 7 bases and 4 bases respectively, with 19 bases between them. The CDR3, as DNA: TGCAGCGCTCTGGACCCCGGAGAGGTCTATGGCTACACCTTC. Residues: CSALDPGEVYGYTF.

The J gene is TRBJ2-1, the V gene TRBV28; D unclear. Germline V CDR1 and CDR2: MDHEN, SYDVKM. CDR3 length equals 13 residues. Trimming took off 4 bases at V and 5 bases at J, with 9 bases between the two ends. The CDR3 nucleotides are TGTGCCAGCAGTTCCCCGACTGACAATGAGCAGTTCTTC. This sequence encodes CASSSPTDNEQFF. Using reference TRBV28 and TRBJ2-1 for the parts outside the CDR3, the full variable domain is DVKVTQSSRYLVKRTGEKVFLECVQDMDHENMFWYRQDPGLGLRLIYFSYDVKMKEKGDIPEGYSVSREKKERFSLILESASTNQTSMYLCASSSPTDNEQFFGPGTRLTVL.

There are many counts of this clonotype. The V gene is TRBV12-3 or TRBV12-4, the J gene TRBJ1-2, with 9 nucleotides matching TRBD1. V shed 5 bases, J shed 0 bases, and the junction held 16 bases outside the gene matches. The CDR3 is 19 amino acids. The CDR3 bases are TGTGCCAGCAGTCCTAGGACAGGGGAGATAACTCGCTCTAACTATGGCTACACCTTC. Its translation: CASSPRTGEITRSNYGYTF.